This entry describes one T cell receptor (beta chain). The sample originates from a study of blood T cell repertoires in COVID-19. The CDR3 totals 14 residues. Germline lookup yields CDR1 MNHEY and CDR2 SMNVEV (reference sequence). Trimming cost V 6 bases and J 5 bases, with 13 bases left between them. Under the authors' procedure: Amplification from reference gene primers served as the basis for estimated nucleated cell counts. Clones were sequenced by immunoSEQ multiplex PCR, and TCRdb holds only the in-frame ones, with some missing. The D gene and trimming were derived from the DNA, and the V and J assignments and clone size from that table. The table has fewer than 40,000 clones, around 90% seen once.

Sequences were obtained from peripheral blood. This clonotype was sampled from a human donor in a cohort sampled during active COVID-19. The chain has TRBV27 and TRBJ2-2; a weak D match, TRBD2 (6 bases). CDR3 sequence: CASSPAGLTGELFF. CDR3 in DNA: TGTGCCAGCAGCCCAGCGGGCCTAACCGGGGAGCTGTTTTTT.